The rows below give T cell receptor beta chains drawn from one sample of a study of T cells after yellow fever vaccination. TCRdb used MiXCR to reprocess the 5' RACE reads, holding one entry per CDR3 protein. The table lists roughly 99,000 distinct CDR3 sequences, 4.5% to 6% of them singletons. Sequencing used CD8+ T cells sorted from PBMCs, obtained 10 days after the yellow fever booster vaccination. These receptors came from a man between 18 and 29 years old who received the YFV17D yellow fever vaccine. Each CDR3 is given with its conserved first and last residue. D genes are given only for firm matches. Size tells how often a clone was seen (once, few, many) or the class of an expanded clone, and some rows leave it out.

j_call | v_call | clone_size | d_call | cdr3_aa | cdr3_nt
TRBJ2-7 | TRBV7-9 | NA | TRBD2 | CASSPRLAGVYEQYF | TGTGCCAGCAGCCCAAGACTAGCGGGGGTCTACGAGCAGTACTTC
TRBJ2-1 | TRBV9 | NA | NA | CASSVGVEMFF | TGTGCCAGCAGCGTCGGTGTTGAGATGTTCTTC
TRBJ1-4 | TRBV2 | NA | TRBD1 | CASRATTGRNEKLFF | TGTGCCAGCAGGGCGACGACAGGGAGGAATGAAAAACTGTTTTTT
TRBJ2-5 | TRBV7-9 | few | NA | CASSPPGLGETQYF | TGTGCCAGCAGCCCGCCTGGGCTAGGAGAGACCCAGTACTTC
TRBJ2-3 | TRBV6-5 | few | TRBD2 | CASTLLAGGTDTQYF | TGTGCCAGCACTCTTCTAGCGGGGGGCACAGATACGCAGTATTTT
TRBJ1-5 | TRBV7-8 | NA | NA | CASSLALGRGTDQPQHF | TGTGCCAGCAGCTTAGCGCTGGGCAGGGGAACGGATCAGCCCCAGCATTTT
TRBJ2-3 | TRBV30 | NA | NA | CAWSVPRRLPRYTDTQYF | TGTGCCTGGAGTGTACCGCGACGACTGCCCAGATACACAGATACGCAGTATTTT
TRBJ1-1 | TRBV4-1 | few | TRBD1 | CASSRRDRDEDGTNTEAFF | TGCGCCAGCAGCCGACGGGACAGGGACGAGGACGGCACGAACACTGAAGCTTTCTTT
TRBJ2-4 | TRBV6-6 | few | NA | CASSYPPSGLKNIQYF | TGTGCCAGCAGTTACCCCCCATCCGGGCTCAAAAACATTCAGTACTTC
TRBJ2-5 | TRBV9 | NA | NA | CASSVVPGAQETQYF | TGTGCCAGCAGCGTAGTGCCCGGGGCCCAAGAGACCCAGTACTTC
TRBJ1-1 | TRBV11-2 | NA | NA | CASSRLETEAFF | TGTGCCAGCAGCCGGTTGGAGACTGAAGCTTTCTTT
TRBJ2-3 | TRBV6-4 | many | TRBD1 | CASRPGQSSTDTQYF | TGTGCCAGCAGGCCGGGACAGAGTAGCACAGATACGCAGTATTTT
TRBJ1-5 | TRBV15 | NA | NA | CATSLQVNQPQHF | TGTGCCACCAGCCTACAGGTAAATCAGCCCCAGCATTTT
TRBJ2-7 | TRBV7-2 | few | NA | CASSSIEFYEQYF | TGTGCCAGCAGCTCTATAGAATTCTACGAGCAGTACTTC
TRBJ2-7 | TRBV29-1 | many | NA | CSAAGVSYEQYF | TGCAGCGCCGCTGGGGTCTCCTACGAGCAGTACTTC
TRBJ2-3 | TRBV7-9 | many | TRBD1 | CASSCEEDRGTDTQYF | TGTGCCAGCAGCTGCGAGGAGGACAGGGGCACAGATACGCAGTATTTT
TRBJ2-7 | TRBV13 | many | NA | CASSPSANSYEQYF | TGTGCCAGCAGCCCGTCGGCCAACTCCTACGAGCAGTACTTC
TRBJ2-7 | TRBV7-9 | NA | TRBD1 | CASSQNGQGAYEQYF | TGTGCCAGCAGCCAAAATGGACAGGGGGCCTACGAGCAGTACTTC
TRBJ2-7 | TRBV5-5 | few | NA | CASSTRTGKDEQYF | TGTGCCAGCAGCACTCGGACGGGGAAAGACGAGCAGTACTTC
TRBJ2-5 | TRBV27 | NA | TRBD1 | CASRGTGYDPVAQYF | TGTGCCAGCAGGGGGACAGGGTATGACCCCGTGGCCCAGTACTTC
TRBJ2-7 | TRBV30 | NA | NA | CAWSVPGSYEQYF | TGTGCCTGGAGTGTACCGGGGTCCTACGAGCAGTACTTC
TRBJ2-1 | TRBV5-6 | NA | TRBD1 | CASSQVKGQGYNEQFF | TGTGCCAGCAGCCAAGTAAAAGGACAGGGCTACAATGAGCAGTTCTTC
TRBJ1-2 | TRBV6-5 | NA | TRBD1 | CASSYSPRQGAMNGYTF | TGTGCCAGCAGTTACTCCCCCAGGCAGGGGGCGATGAATGGCTACACCTTC
TRBJ1-1 | TRBV5-1 | few | NA | CASSLALTGADTEAFF | TGCGCCAGCAGCTTGGCCCTGACAGGTGCGGACACTGAAGCTTTCTTT
TRBJ2-3 | TRBV7-3 | few | NA | CASSLTMADSDTQYF | TGTGCCAGCAGCTTAACGATGGCAGACTCAGATACGCAGTATTTT
TRBJ2-2 | TRBV6-6 | NA | TRBD2 | CASSYVRGDTGELFF | TGTGCCAGCAGTTACGTTCGGGGGGACACCGGGGAGCTGTTTTTT
TRBJ2-7 | TRBV7-9 | NA | NA | CASSPEGSSYEQYF | TGTGCCAGCAGCCCAGAAGGGAGCTCCTACGAGCAGTACTTC